This record looks at one T cell receptor beta chain sequence and its context. These data are taken from a study of shared clonotypes between healthy human individuals. Germline CDR1 is MDHEN and CDR2 is SYDVKM. Trimming left V 5 bases short and J 3 bases short, with 8 bases between. The length of the CDR3 is 13 residues. Sequenced by immunoSEQ multiplex PCR; TCRdb stores in-frame clones only, minus some. The data hold approximately 2.1 million clones, with approximately 93% observed a single time. The TCR comes from a young man in good health. Some clones in this sample may be carry-over from other donors' samples. Specimen: naive CD4+ T cells from PBMCs. Subset noted: CD45RA+ positively selected. The chain joins TRBV28 to TRBJ1-5; the D gene is possibly TRBD1 (5 bases). The CDR3 sequence: CASSRDPNQPQHF. The CDR3 coding sequence is TGTGCCAGCAGTCGGGACCCCAATCAGCCCCAGCATTTT. The variable domain in full, completed from reference TRBV28 and TRBJ1-5, reads DVKVTQSSRYLVKRTGEKVFLECVQDMDHENMFWYRQDPGLGLRLIYFSYDVKMKEKGDIPEGYSVSREKKERFSLILESASTNQTSMYLCASSRDPNQPQHFGDGTRLSIL.